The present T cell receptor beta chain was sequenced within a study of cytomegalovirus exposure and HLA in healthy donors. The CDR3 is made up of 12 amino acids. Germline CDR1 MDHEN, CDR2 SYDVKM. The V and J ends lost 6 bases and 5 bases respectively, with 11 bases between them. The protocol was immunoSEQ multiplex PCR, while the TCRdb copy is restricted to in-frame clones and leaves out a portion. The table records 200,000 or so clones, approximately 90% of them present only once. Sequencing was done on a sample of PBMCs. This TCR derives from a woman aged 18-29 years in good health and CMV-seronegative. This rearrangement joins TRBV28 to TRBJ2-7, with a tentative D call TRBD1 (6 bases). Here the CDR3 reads CASRVRGNEQYF. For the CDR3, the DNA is TGTGCCAGCAGAGTAAGGGGGAACGAGCAGTACTTC.